This T cell receptor (beta chain) was identified during a study of tumor-infiltrating lymphocytes in primary liver carcinoma. Comments on this clonotype: At one end, the junction sequence differs from germline, possibly due to a read error.

Per the germline V gene, CDR1 is MGHRA and CDR2 is YSYEKL. This CDR3 spans 16 amino acids. Blood RNA was derived from unsorted whole blood, and germline DNA was extracted too. The study enrolled treatment-naive patients with chronic HBV infection. A constant-region primer primed TCR beta cDNA synthesis from 450 to 550 ng of total RNA. Libraries covering TCR beta were generated through three nested multiplex PCR rounds (using a slightly modified ARM-PCR). Use of TRBV1-TRBV30 forward primers with a C-beta reverse primer characterized the first two PCR rounds, which lasted about 11 cycles each. TCRdb processed the multiplex PCR reads anew with MiXCR; each CDR3 protein has one entry. This table holds 250,000 to 400,000 distinct CDR3 sequences, about 60% found once.

This receptor was obtained from a man aged 35-49 years with primary liver carcinoma and hepatitis B virus infection. This rearrangement joins TRBV4-1 to TRBJ2-7; no firm D call. The sequenced material came from peripheral blood. The CDR3 DNA is TGTGCCAGCACCCAGGTTGTCACCCCGAGCTCCTACGAGCAGTACTTC. This gives the protein CASTQVVTPSSYEQYF.